This TCR beta chain was retrieved from a study of neurological immune-mediated disorders. Whole-study results and caveats: In multiple sclerosis patients, the repertoire cluster was unrelated to clinical or MRI findings.

The cDNA came from 5'RACE, which used 10-nucleotide random UMIs. Each CDR3 protein gets one entry after TCRdb re-called the 5' RACE reads with MiXCR. The sample contains around 130,000 distinct CDR3 sequences, about 3.2% of which appear only once. This clonotype was observed at least ten times. Its antigen is not known. V lost 5 bases to trimming and J lost 5 bases, with 10 bases between them. The germline CDR1 and CDR2 sequences are DFQATT and SNEGSKA (reference sequence). The CDR3 contains 11 residues. This sequence was found in a woman aged 30 to 39 with multiple sclerosis. Sequenced input: PBMCs. This rearrangement joins TRBV20-1 to TRBJ2-7; a weak D match, TRBD2 (6 bases). The CDR3 reads CSARRRDEQYF. In nucleotides, the CDR3 is TGCAGTGCTCGGCGGAGGGACGAGCAGTACTTC.